These 16 T cell receptor beta chains originate from one sample sequenced in a study of tissue T cells after allogeneic stem cell transplantation. This table comes from immunoSEQ multiplex PCR, and its TCRdb copy is limited to in-frame clones, with some not included. The sample has fewer than 20,000 clones, about 70% seen once. The sequenced sample was spleen. The receptor set was obtained from a female BALB/c mouse in good health. The strain is characterized by the MHC haplotype H2-d.

On this clone: The germline and genes are mouse ones. The observed sequence ends 1 residue before the CDR3 terminus, with the missing tail filled in from the germline J gene. The rearrangement links TRBV5 to TRBJ2-3; maybe TRBD2 (6 bases). V lost 0 bases, J lost 0 bases, and 7 bases lay in between. Germline CDR1 LGHNA, CDR2 YNLKQL (reference sequence). There are 15 residues in the CDR3. CDR3 in amino acids: CASSQDWGSAETLYF. Incomplete CDR3 DNA: TGTGCCAGCAGCCAAGACTGGGGAAGTGCAGAAACGCTGTAT.

Comment on this clone: The genes are named according to mouse. The read comes to an end 1 residue before the CDR3 does, leaving the germline J gene to fill in the end. The chain recombines TRBV29 with TRBJ1-6, with 9 positions matching TRBD1. TRBJ1-6 is recorded as an ORF, its role being uncertain. CDR1 is MSHET, CDR2 SYDVDS, per germline. The CDR3 loop spans 14 amino acids. The V and J ends lost 4 bases and 5 bases, in that order; junction bases with no gene match: 0. Incomplete CDR3 DNA: TGTGCTAGCAGTTACAGGGGGCATAATTCGCCCCTCTAC. Translating gives CASSYRGHNSPLY. The entire CDR3 sequence reads CASSYRGHNSPLYF.

A word on this clone: The germline and genes are mouse ones. From the germline J gene comes the end of the CDR3, since the read stops 1 residue before it. V usage is TRBV24 and J usage is TRBJ1-2, with D possibly matching TRBD1 (5 bases). Germline V lookup: CDR1 KGHTA, CDR2 FRNEEI. V shed 1 base and J shed 2 bases, with 8 bases lying between them. The CDR3 extends over 14 amino acids. Here the CDR3 reads CASSLFPGNSDYTF. Partial CDR3 DNA: TGTGCCAGCAGTCTGTTCCCAGGGAACTCCGACTACACC.

This clone was recorded only once. The gene symbols are mouse symbols. Sequencing ends 1 residue short of the CDR3 end; the germline J gene provides the rest. The chain combines TRBV29 with TRBJ2-4; tentatively, D is TRBD1 (6 bases). Trimming took off 2 bases at V and 2 bases at J, with 11 bases between the two ends. Germline CDR1 and CDR2: MSHET and SYDVDS. CDR3 length: 15 residues. The CDR3 protein is CASSLRQGPQNTLYF. The covered CDR3 bases are TGTGCTAGCAGTTTAAGGCAGGGGCCTCAAAACACCTTGTAC.

Turning to this clone: The gene names here belong to mouse. The read terminates 1 residue ahead of where the CDR3 ends, so the germline J gene completes it. The V call is TRBV1, the J call TRBJ2-7; 11 bases match TRBD2. Germline CDR1 reads NSQYPW; CDR2 reads LRSPGD (reference sequence). The CDR3 has 14 residues. V was pared by 5 bases and J by 4 bases, with 4 bases of the junction left unmatched. The sequenced CDR3 bases are TGCACCTGCAGTAGCCGGGACTGGGGGTATGAACAGTAC. It specifies CTCSSRDWGYEQY. In full, the CDR3 is CTCSSRDWGYEQYF.

Comments on this clone: The listed genes are named as in mouse. The read comes to an end 1 residue before the CDR3 does, leaving the germline J gene to fill in the end. The chain has TRBV1 and TRBJ1-6; D unresolved. TRBJ1-6 is classed as an ORF, of uncertain function. The CDR3 contains 13 residues. From germline, CDR1 is NSQYPW and CDR2 LRSPGD (reference sequence). V lost 3 bases and J lost 4, with 4 bases in between. Incomplete CDR3 DNA: TGCACCTGCAGTGCGGGATATAATTCGCCCCTCTAC. This codes for CTCSAGYNSPLY. The CDR3, in full, reads CTCSAGYNSPLYF.

Remarks on this clone: Genes and germline come from the mouse. The read halts 1 residue ahead of the CDR3 end, with the missing end drawn from the germline J gene. The chain has TRBV13-3 and TRBJ1-1, with D possibly matching TRBD1 (5 bases). Germline CDR1 and CDR2: NNHDY and SYVADS. The length of the CDR3 is 13 residues. V lost 1 base to trimming and J lost 1 base, with 5 bases between them. The CDR3 is CASSDQGNTEVFF. CDR3 DNA, as far as it was read: TGTGCCAGCAGTGATCAGGGAAACACAGAAGTCTTC.

A note on this clone: Gene names denote mouse genes. The CDR3 end falls 1 residue outside the read, so it is completed with the germline J gene. J is TRBJ2-4 and V is TRBV1; D unresolved. The CDR3 totals 14 residues. Germline V gives CDR1 NSQYPW, CDR2 LRSPGD (reference sequence). V shed 1 base and J shed 1 base, with 6 bases lying between them. Partial CDR3 DNA: TGCACCTGCAGTGCAGGGAAGGGTCAAAACACCTTGTAC. It yields the protein CTCSAGKGQNTLY. In full, the CDR3 reads CTCSAGKGQNTLYF.

This clone was observed a single time. Gene names are the mouse ones. Sequencing ends 1 residue short of the CDR3 end; the germline J gene provides the rest. The V gene is TRBV4, the J gene TRBJ2-2; 10 bases are shared with TRBD2. This CDR3 is 15 amino acids long. V was clipped by 5 bases and J by 4 bases; unmatched bases: 4. Germline CDR1 LGHDT, CDR2 YNNKQL (reference sequence). Here the CDR3 reads CASSHWGGGTGQLYF. The CDR3 DNA, read in part, is TGTGCCAGCAGCCACTGGGGGGGAGGCACCGGGCAGCTCTAC.

Worth noting for this clone: Gene names are mouse gene names. The read comes to an end 1 residue before the CDR3 does, leaving the germline J gene to fill in the end. The chain combines TRBV5 with TRBJ2-2; D not certain. The CDR3 is made up of 14 amino acids. Per the germline V gene, CDR1 is LGHNA and CDR2 is YNLKQL (reference sequence). V lost 4 bases to trimming and J lost 3 bases, with 9 bases between them. CDR3: CASSPEADTGQLYF. The CDR3 DNA, read in part, is TGTGCCAGCAGCCCGGAGGCAGACACCGGGCAGCTCTAC.

A note on this clone: Gene names and germline match the mouse. From the germline J gene comes the end of the CDR3, since the read stops 1 residue before it. V is TRBV1 and J is TRBJ1-1; 7 nucleotides line up with TRBD1. The CDR3 sequence is 15 residues long. The ends lost 0 bases at V and 2 bases at J; junction bases unmatched: 3. The V gene's germline CDR1 is NSQYPW and CDR2 LRSPGD (reference sequence). The CDR3 bases that were read are TGCACCTGCAGTGCAGATCAGGGGGGCAACACAGAAGTCTTC. Translated, it gives CTCSADQGGNTEVF. The complete CDR3 protein is CTCSADQGGNTEVFF.

A word on this clone: The listed genes are named as in mouse. The read terminates 1 residue before the CDR3 end, so the remaining end is supplied by the germline J gene. This chain uses TRBV4 with TRBJ2-3, with D possibly matching TRBD2 (6 bases). V lost 5 bases and J lost 0, with 15 bases in between. The length of the CDR3 is 16 residues. Looked up from germline, CDR1 is LGHDT and CDR2 is YNNKQL (reference sequence). Incomplete CDR3 DNA: TGTGCCAGCAGCGCAAGGGACTTTTCTAGTGCAGAAACGCTGTAT. Translation: CASSARDFSSAETLY. The CDR3 reads in full as CASSARDFSSAETLYF. Complete variable domain (other parts from reference TRBV4 and TRBJ2-3): ETAVFQTPNYHVTQVGNEVSFNCKQTLGHDTMYWYKQDSKKLLKIMFSYNNKQLIVNETVPRRFSPQSSDKAHLNLRIKSVEPEDSAVYLCASSARDFSSAETLYFGSGTRLTVL.

Of note for this clone: Germline and genes: mouse. The read gets to within 1 residue of the CDR3 end, and the germline J gene fills in the rest. V gene TRBV5 combines with J gene TRBJ2-5, with 12 bases that match TRBD2. The V and J ends lost 1 base and 5 bases, in that order; junction bases with no gene match: 4. CDR3 length: 16 amino acids. The germline CDR1 and CDR2 sequences are LGHNA and YNLKQL (reference sequence). The sequenced CDR3 bases are TGTGCCAGCAGCCAAGGACTGGGGGGGCGCGGAGACACCCAGTAC. It specifies CASSQGLGGRGDTQY. In full, the CDR3 is CASSQGLGGRGDTQYF.

As concerns this clone: Mouse gene names and germline throughout. The read ends 1 residue before the CDR3 terminus; that terminus is restored from the germline J gene. The gene calls are TRBV20 and TRBJ1-1; a possible D gene is TRBD1 (5 bases). Germline CDR1 and CDR2: GFQATS and STVNSAI. The germline V and J ends were trimmed by 5 bases and 5 bases, with 9 bases remaining between them. The CDR3 runs 11 residues. The part of the CDR3 DNA that was read is TGTGGTGCTCGACAGCGGACAGAAGTCTTC. It translates to CGARQRTEVF. In full, the CDR3 is CGARQRTEVFF.

For this clone: Genes and germline are mouse. The read halts 1 residue ahead of the CDR3 end, with the missing end drawn from the germline J gene. The chain recombines TRBV19 with TRBJ2-3; TRBD1 matches 8 bases. J gave up 0 bases and V 4 bases, and 1 base lay outside the gene matches. Germline loops: CDR1 FNHDT, CDR2 SITEND (reference sequence). The CDR3 loop spans 14 amino acids. The CDR3: CASSRTGSAETLYF. CDR3 bases read: TGTGCCAGCAGTCGGACAGGGAGTGCAGAAACGCTGTAT.

Notes on this clone: Gene names are mouse gene names. Partial CDR3 DNA: TGTGCCAGCAGCAAGGGGACAGGGGGAAACACCTTGTAC. It is translated as CASSKGTGGNTLY. The whole CDR3 reads CASSKGTGGNTLYF. This rearrangement joins TRBV19 to TRBJ2-4; TRBD1 agrees at 11 bases. The sequence runs out 1 residue before the end of the CDR3; the remainder is reconstructed from the germline J gene. The CDR3 sequence is 14 residues long. V lost 5 bases and J lost 5; bases outside the gene matches: 4. Germline CDR1 is FNHDT and CDR2 is SITEND (reference sequence).